This T cell receptor (beta chain) was captured by sequencing in a study of blood T cell repertoires in COVID-19. Germline V lookup: CDR1 SGHKS, CDR2 YYEKEE (reference sequence). V lost 4 bases, J lost 4 bases, and 6 bases stayed unmatched. The CDR3 contains 14 residues. This clone has just one count. Under the authors' procedure: Reference gene primer amplification yielded estimated nucleated cell counts. Clones were sequenced by immunoSEQ multiplex PCR, and TCRdb holds only the in-frame ones, with some missing. For V, J and clone size, that table is used; D and trimming come from the DNA. The data contain some 180,000 clones, roughly 80% of them singletons.

This receptor was identified in a woman in her 40s with COVID-19, enrolled during active disease. This chain links TRBV5-5 with TRBJ1-2; TRBD1 matches at 8 bases. Source material: peripheral blood. This CDR3 is CASSNKTGAYGYTF. DNA for the CDR3: TGTGCCAGCAGCAATAAGACAGGGGCCTATGGCTACACCTTC.